This paragraph reports one T cell receptor beta chain. The CDR3 sequence is 15 residues long. Germline CDR1 reads SGDLS; CDR2 reads YYNGEE. V lost 4 bases and J lost 4; bases outside the gene matches: 10. The sample belongs to a study of blood T cell repertoires in COVID-19. As for the study in general: From T cells, B-cell-depleted T cells, or PBMCs came the material, which was cDNA or gDNA.

In the original workflow: From reference gene primer amplification, estimates of nucleated cell counts were derived. Repertoires were generated with immunoSEQ multiplex PCR, while TCRdb's copy carries only in-frame clones and drops some. V and J calls and clone size are given by that table; D and trimming were obtained from the DNA. In the table there are fewer than 300,000 clones, approximately 90% of which are singletons. The specimen sequenced was peripheral blood. The V call is TRBV9, the J call TRBJ1-2, with TRBD1 matching over 7 bases. The TCR was taken from a woman in her 30s with COVID-19, enrolled during active disease. The CDR3 DNA follows: TGTGCCAGCAGCCGTGGACAGGAGACTACCTATGGCTACACCTTC. Translating it yields CASSRGQETTYGYTF.